One and the same sample provided the 31 T cell receptor beta chains below, sequenced in a study of STAT5B mutations in CD4+ large granular lymphocyte leukemia. Sequencing used immunoSEQ multiplex PCR; TCRdb keeps in-frame clones, though not all of them. The data hold 21,000 or so clones, with about four fifths observed a single time. The source material was CD4+ T cells from blood buffy coats. These receptors were taken from a human donor in good health.

The chain joins TRBV6-5 to TRBJ2-7; D is ambiguous. Trimming removed 1 base from V and 0 bases from J, with 10 bases in between. The CDR3 contains 15 residues. CDR1 and CDR2 (germline): MNHEY, SVGAGI. CDR3 region: CASSYFGSDSYEQYF. CDR3 sequence (DNA): TGTGCCAGCAGTTACTTTGGCAGTGACTCCTACGAGCAGTACTTC.

The rearrangement links TRBV6-6 to TRBJ1-2; no definite D call. This CDR3 is 14 amino acids long. Germline-derived CDR1 and CDR2 are MNHNY and SVGAGI (reference sequence). Trimming pared 8 bases from V and 4 bases from J, leaving 17 bases between. The CDR3 here is CASERHLEGYGYTF. Here the CDR3 DNA reads TGTGCCAGCGAGAGGCACCTTGAGGGCTATGGCTACACCTTC.

The V and J genes are TRBV2 and TRBJ1-2; the D is unclear. The germline V gene encodes CDR1 SNHLY and CDR2 FYNNEI. This CDR3 has 14 residues. V lost 3 bases and J lost 4, with 12 bases in between. CDR3 region: CASSETLLGYGYTF. The CDR3 DNA is TGTGCCAGCAGTGAGACTCTTCTAGGCTATGGCTACACCTTC.

The chain recombines TRBV2 with TRBJ2-3, with 13 nucleotides matching TRBD2. Germline CDR1 SNHLY, CDR2 FYNNEI. V gave up 2 bases and J gave up 1 base; unmatched junction bases: 6. The CDR3 contains 18 residues. CDR3 region: CASSETRTSGSGTDTQYF. CDR3 sequence (DNA): TGTGCCAGCAGTGAAACACGGACTAGCGGGAGTGGCACAGATACGCAGTATTTT.

This clone occurred once. V usage is TRBV6-1 and J usage is TRBJ1-1; D may be TRBD1 (6 bases). Per germline, CDR1 MNHNS and CDR2 SASEGT. This CDR3 is 16 amino acids long. Deletions cut 1 base from V and 6 bases from J, with 18 bases between. In nucleotides, the CDR3 is TGTGCCAGCAGTGAAGTTAGGGGCAGGGGTACCCCTGAAGCTTTCTTT. Translated: CASSEVRGRGTPEAFF.

There are a few counts of this clone. The chain recombines TRBV7-9 with TRBJ1-1; D uncertain. The CDR3 runs 13 residues. The V end lost 1 base, the J end lost 4 bases, and 7 bases lay between the germline ends. In germline, CDR1 is SEHNR, CDR2 FQNEAQ (reference sequence). In DNA, the CDR3 is TGTGCCAGCAGCTTAGTTACGGGCACTGAAGCTTTCTTT. Residues: CASSLVTGTEAFF.

The DNA of the CDR3 is TGTGCCAGCAGCTCCCTAGCGGGAGGGCTCACAGATACGCAGTATTTT. This translates into CASSSLAGGLTDTQYF. The gene calls are TRBV11-3 and TRBJ2-3; 12 bases align to TRBD2. The CDR3 extends over 16 amino acids. The ends lost 4 bases at V and 2 bases at J; junction bases unmatched: 4. CDR1 SGHNT and CDR2 YENEEA come from the germline V gene.

This chain uses TRBV7-9 with TRBJ2-7; 8 bases fit TRBD2. The V gene end was trimmed by 5 bases and the J gene end by 5 bases; junction bases not matched to a gene: 11. Germline V lookup: CDR1 SEHNR, CDR2 FQNEAQ (reference sequence). The CDR3 covers 15 residues. CDR3: CASSRTSGSPHEQYF. As DNA, the CDR3 is TGTGCCAGCAGCCGGACGAGCGGGAGCCCTCACGAGCAGTACTTC.

The chain is built from TRBV11-2 and TRBJ1-1, with D unclear. Germline lookup yields CDR1 SGHAT and CDR2 FQNNGV. Trimming removed 0 bases from V and 8 bases from J, with 13 bases in between. This CDR3 contains 14 residues. The CDR3, as DNA: TGTGCCAGCAGCTTAGATGGGTCGGGAAGAGAAGCTTTCTTT. Protein product: CASSLDGSGREAFF.

V is TRBV11-2 and J is TRBJ2-5; 10 bases match TRBD2. Germline trimming cut 0 bases from V and 5 bases from J; bases unmatched to any gene: 3. The length of the CDR3 is 15 residues. Per the germline V gene, CDR1 is SGHAT and CDR2 is FQNNGV. The CDR3 sequence is CASSLDLAGAETQYF. In DNA, the CDR3 is TGTGCCAGCAGCTTAGACCTAGCGGGAGCTGAGACCCAGTACTTC.

This chain uses TRBV21-1 with TRBJ2-5; TRBD1 is the table's D call and was not checked against the DNA. TRBV21-1 represents a pseudogene. CDR3 length: 16 amino acids. CDR3: CASSLRTGFLQETQYF. DNA for the CDR3: TGTGCCAGCAGCCTCCGGACAGGGTTTTTACAAGAGACCCAGTACTTC.

The chain employs TRBV6-6 and TRBJ1-5; no clear D. Trimming cost V 5 bases and J 2 bases, with 7 bases left between them. The CDR3 loop spans 13 amino acids. Germline CDR1 and CDR2: MNHNY and SVGAGI (reference sequence). CDR3 DNA sequence: TGTGCCAGCAGTACACAAGGCAATCAGCCCCAGCATTTT. It yields the protein CASSTQGNQPQHF.

The V call is TRBV19, the J call TRBJ2-5, with 8 bases fitting TRBD2. CDR1 LNHDA and CDR2 SQIVND come from the germline V gene (reference sequence). With 3 bases clipped from V and 2 bases from J, the junction kept 17 bases outside the gene matches. The CDR3 covers 19 residues. The CDR3 loop is CASSIGSFVLAGGQETQYF. The CDR3 coding sequence is TGTGCCAGTAGTATTGGAAGTTTTGTGCTCGCGGGAGGACAAGAGACCCAGTACTTC.

The CDR3 sequence is CASSENPGHFQETQYF. The CDR3 DNA follows: TGTGCCAGCAGTGAAAACCCAGGACACTTCCAAGAGACCCAGTACTTC. The V gene is TRBV6-1, the J gene TRBJ2-5; D is perhaps TRBD1 (5 bases). Germline V gives CDR1 MNHNS, CDR2 SASEGT. Between the trimmed V and J ends, which lost 2 bases and 1 base, there was a span of 14 bases. This CDR3 is built from 16 residues.

The CDR3 spells CASSGRTSGALFGGNIQYF. The CDR3 DNA reads as TGTGCCAGCAGCGGGCGGACTAGCGGAGCTCTGTTTGGGGGAAACATTCAGTACTTC. The chain carries TRBV13 and TRBJ2-4; 10 positions match TRBD2. This CDR3 has 19 amino acids. Trimming cost V 5 bases and J 6 bases; bases outside gene matches: 19. Germline V lookup: CDR1 PRHDT, CDR2 FYEKMQ (reference sequence).

V and J are TRBV6-5 and TRBJ2-7, with D maybe TRBD1 (5 bases). The CDR3 is made up of 15 amino acids. V shed 2 bases and J shed 2 bases, with 13 bases lying between them. The germline CDR1 and CDR2 sequences are MNHEY and SVGAGI. This CDR3 is CASSYQGGYTYEQYF. The CDR3 DNA follows: TGTGCCAGCAGTTACCAGGGCGGCTACACCTACGAGCAGTACTTC.

The chain links TRBV6-1 to TRBJ2-5; D is possibly TRBD1 or TRBD2 (5 bases each). Trimming removed 11 bases from V and 0 bases from J, with 19 bases in between. This CDR3 region has 15 residues. In germline, CDR1 is MNHNS, CDR2 SASEGT. The CDR3 coding sequence is TGTGCCGCACTGGGGGTGAGTTGGTACCAAGAGACCCAGTACTTC. This codes for CAALGVSWYQETQYF.

This clone was seen only once. The chain combines TRBV15 with TRBJ1-5; TRBD1 aligns across 10 bases. Germline lookup yields CDR1 LNHNV and CDR2 YYDKDF (reference sequence). V shed 5 bases and J 0 bases; nucleotides not matched to a gene: 7. The CDR3 totals 17 residues. CDR3 region: CATSRTGGVYSNQPQHF. In DNA form, the CDR3 reads TGTGCCACCAGCCGGACAGGGGGTGTCTATAGCAATCAGCCCCAGCATTTT.

The chain couples TRBV5-5 to TRBJ1-5, with a tentative D call TRBD1 (6 bases). The CDR3 totals 14 residues. Trimming left V 0 bases short and J 4 bases short, with 8 bases between. Germline lookup yields CDR1 SGHKS and CDR2 YYEKEE (reference sequence). DNA of the CDR3: TGTGCCAGCAGCTTGGGGACAGCGAATCAGCCCCAGCATTTT. As protein: CASSLGTANQPQHF.

As DNA, the CDR3 is TGTGCCAGCATCCCTTGGGAGACCCAGTACTTC. Translation: CASIPWETQYF. V is TRBV5-8 and J is TRBJ2-5; D uncertain. Trimming pared 6 bases from V and 5 bases from J, leaving 8 bases between. This CDR3 region has 11 residues. CDR1 SGHTS and CDR2 YDEGEE come from the germline V gene.

This chain uses TRBV6-5 with TRBJ2-7; 7 bases match TRBD1. V lost 5 bases and J lost 2; bases outside the gene matches: 3. This CDR3 comprises 13 residues. Germline CDR1 reads MNHEY; CDR2 reads SVGAGI. The CDR3 region is CASSTGTAYEQYF. The DNA of the CDR3 is TGTGCCAGCAGTACCGGGACAGCCTACGAGCAGTACTTC.

This chain connects TRBV6-1 to TRBJ1-1, with D unresolved. From germline, CDR1 is MNHNS and CDR2 SASEGT. The CDR3 is made up of 12 amino acids. V dropped 3 bases and J dropped 5 bases, with 7 bases sitting between them. The CDR3 here is CASSEGKTEAFF. In DNA, the CDR3 is TGTGCCAGCAGTGAGGGAAAAACTGAAGCTTTCTTT.

This chain connects TRBV6-5 to TRBJ2-7, with TRBD1 as a possible D gene (6 bases). The germline V gene encodes CDR1 MNHEY and CDR2 SVGAGI. Trimming pared 5 bases from V and 2 bases from J, leaving 10 bases between. This CDR3 has 13 residues. The CDR3 here is CASSPGQTYEQYF. CDR3 DNA sequence: TGTGCCAGCAGTCCCGGACAGACCTACGAGCAGTACTTC.

The CDR3 region has the DNA TGTGCCAGCAGCTTGACAGGGACAGGAGAGACCCAGTACTTC. Protein sequence: CASSLTGTGETQYF. V is TRBV7-9 and J is TRBJ2-5; 8 bases agree with TRBD1. Germline V gene data show CDR1 as SEHNR and CDR2 as FQNEAQ (reference sequence). The ends lost 3 bases at V and 4 bases at J; junction bases unmatched: 4. CDR3 length: 14 residues.

This clone was seen a handful of times. The rearrangement links TRBV30 to TRBJ2-6; no clear D gene. Trimming removed 0 bases at V and 2 bases at J, with 8 bases between. The CDR3 is 15 residues long. Germline CDR1 and CDR2: GTSNPN and SVGIG (reference sequence). The DNA of the CDR3 is TGTGCCTGGAGTGTCCCCCATACTGGGGCCAACGTCCTGACTTTC. It is translated as CAWSVPHTGANVLTF.

The chain recombines TRBV7-9 with TRBJ1-5; D unresolved. Germline lookup yields CDR1 SEHNR and CDR2 FQNEAQ (reference sequence). There are 15 residues in the CDR3. The V end was cut by 5 bases, the J end by 3 bases, with 14 bases between. Here the CDR3 reads CASSGQDGDNQPQHF. Here the CDR3 DNA reads TGTGCCAGCAGCGGGCAGGACGGGGACAATCAGCCCCAGCATTTT.

This clone was seen a handful of times. The chain recombines TRBV19 with TRBJ2-7; 9 bases match TRBD1. CDR1 is LNHDA, CDR2 SQIVND, per germline (reference sequence). J was trimmed by 1 base and V by 3 bases; bases with no gene match: 10. The CDR3 length is 17 residues. In DNA, the CDR3 is TGTGCCAGTAGTATCGTGTACCGGGACAGGGATTCCTACGAGCAGTACTTC. As protein: CASSIVYRDRDSYEQYF.

This clone has a single count. This chain joins TRBV28 and TRBJ2-3; tentatively, D is TRBD2 (5 bases). Per the germline V gene, CDR1 is MDHEN and CDR2 is SYDVKM. The ends were cut back, 2 bases at V and 5 bases at J, with 14 bases in the middle. The CDR3 has 15 residues. The CDR3 is CASSLASRAGDTQYF. CDR3 bases: TGTGCCAGCAGTTTAGCCAGCCGGGCGGGAGATACGCAGTATTTT.

The chain couples TRBV7-8 to TRBJ2-7; the D gene is possibly TRBD1 (6 bases). The germline CDR1 and CDR2 sequences are SGHVS and FQNEAQ. Between the trimmed V and J ends, which lost 4 bases and 2 bases, there was a span of 15 bases. This CDR3 comprises 15 residues. The chain's CDR3 is CASSSDGTRAYEQYF. In DNA, the CDR3 is TGTGCCAGCAGCTCAGACGGGACAAGGGCCTACGAGCAGTACTTC.

In this sample, this clone turned up once. This rearrangement joins TRBV10-3 to TRBJ2-5; perhaps D is TRBD1 or TRBD2 (5 bases each). Per the germline V gene, CDR1 is ENHRY and CDR2 is SYGVKD. Trimming took 0 bases from V and 4 from J, leaving 15 bases between them. The CDR3 is made up of 16 amino acids. DNA for the CDR3: TGTGCCATCAGTGAGTCGAGGGGTGCGGGTTTAGAGACCCAGTACTTC. Translated: CAISESRGAGLETQYF.

The chain is built from TRBV10-1 and TRBJ2-3, with D perhaps assigned TRBD1 or TRBD2 (5 bases each). V was shortened by 7 bases and J by 6 bases, with 17 bases between the two germline ends. This CDR3 comprises 14 residues. The germline CDR1 and CDR2 sequences are WNHNN and SYGVQD (reference sequence). The CDR3 region has the DNA TGCGCCAGCACGGGACGGGTGGATGGGGATACGCAGTATTTT. It translates to CASTGRVDGDTQYF.